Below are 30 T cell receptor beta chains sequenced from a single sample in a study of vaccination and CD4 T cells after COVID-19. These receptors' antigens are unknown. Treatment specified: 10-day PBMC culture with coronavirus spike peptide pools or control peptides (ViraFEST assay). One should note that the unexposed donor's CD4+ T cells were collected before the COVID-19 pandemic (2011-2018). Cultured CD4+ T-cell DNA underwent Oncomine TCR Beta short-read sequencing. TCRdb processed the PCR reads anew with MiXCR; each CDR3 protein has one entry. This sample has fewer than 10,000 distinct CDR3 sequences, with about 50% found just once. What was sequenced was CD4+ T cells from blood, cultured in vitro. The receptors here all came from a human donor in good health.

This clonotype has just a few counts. The CDR3 loop is CASSYGRSNTEAFF. The CDR3 bases are TGTGCCAGCAGCTATGGACGGTCGAACACTGAAGCTTTCTTT. This rearrangement joins TRBV14 to TRBJ1-1; unclear D gene. This CDR3 is built from 14 residues. Germline V gives CDR1 SGHDN, CDR2 FVKESK. The germline V and J ends were trimmed by 5 bases and 1 base, with 11 bases remaining between them. The entire variable domain, with the rest obtained from reference TRBV14 and TRBJ1-1, is as follows: EAGVTQFPSHSVIEKGQTVTLRCDPISGHDNLYWYRRVMGKEIKFLLHFVKESKQDESGMPNNRFLAERTGGTYSTLKVQPAELEDSGVYFCASSYGRSNTEAFFGQGTRLTVV.

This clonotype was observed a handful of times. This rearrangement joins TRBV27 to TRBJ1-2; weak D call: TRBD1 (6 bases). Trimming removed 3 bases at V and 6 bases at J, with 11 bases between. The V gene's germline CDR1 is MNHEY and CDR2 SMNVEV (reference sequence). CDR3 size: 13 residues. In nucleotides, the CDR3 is TGTGCCAGCAGTTTTGGCCAGGGGAATGGCTACACCTTC. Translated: CASSFGQGNGYTF.

The CDR3 bases are TGTGCCAGCAGTTTGGCGGACTATGGCTACACCTTC. It encodes CASSLADYGYTF. V usage is TRBV12-3 or TRBV12-4 and J usage is TRBJ1-2, with D unresolved. The CDR3 sequence is 12 residues long. The ends were cut back, 3 bases at V and 3 bases at J, with 5 bases in the middle.

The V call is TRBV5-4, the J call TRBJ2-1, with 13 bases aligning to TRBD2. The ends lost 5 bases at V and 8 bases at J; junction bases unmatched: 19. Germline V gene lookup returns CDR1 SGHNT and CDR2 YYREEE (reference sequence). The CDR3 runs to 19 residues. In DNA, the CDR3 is TGTGCCAGCAGTGCGGGCGGCACTAGCGGGAGGGCCTATGTCCATGAGCAGTTCTTC. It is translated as CASSAGGTSGRAYVHEQFF. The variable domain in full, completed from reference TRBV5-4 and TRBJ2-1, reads ETGVTQSPTHLIKTRGQQVTLRCSSQSGHNTVSWYQQALGQGPQFIFQYYREEENGRGNFPPRFSGLQFPNYSSELNVNALELDDSALYLCASSAGGTSGRAYVHEQFFGPGTRLTVL.

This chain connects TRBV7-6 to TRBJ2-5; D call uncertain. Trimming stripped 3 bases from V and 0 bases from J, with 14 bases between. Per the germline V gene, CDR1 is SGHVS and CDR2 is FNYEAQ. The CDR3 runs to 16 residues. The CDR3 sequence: CASSFDVFPYQETQYF. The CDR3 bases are TGTGCCAGCAGCTTCGACGTGTTTCCGTACCAAGAGACCCAGTACTTC.

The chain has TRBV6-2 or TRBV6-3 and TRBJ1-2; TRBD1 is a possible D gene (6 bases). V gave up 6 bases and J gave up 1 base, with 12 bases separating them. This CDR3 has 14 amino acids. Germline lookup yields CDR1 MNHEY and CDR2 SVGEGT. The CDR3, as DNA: TGTGCCAGCAGCAGGGGTTCGGGTAACTATGGCTACACCTTC. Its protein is CASSRGSGNYGYTF.

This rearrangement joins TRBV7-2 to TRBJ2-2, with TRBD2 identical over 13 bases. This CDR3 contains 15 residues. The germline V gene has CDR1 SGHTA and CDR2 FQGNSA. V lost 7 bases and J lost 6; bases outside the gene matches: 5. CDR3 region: CASTELAGGPGELFF. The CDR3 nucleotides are TGTGCCAGCACCGAACTAGCGGGAGGGCCCGGGGAGCTGTTTTTT.

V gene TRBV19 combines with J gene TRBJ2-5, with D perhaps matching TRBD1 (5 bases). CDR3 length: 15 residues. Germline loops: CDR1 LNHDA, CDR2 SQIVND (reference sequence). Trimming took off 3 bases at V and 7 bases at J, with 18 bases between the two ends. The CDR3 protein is CASSIRFQGSGTQYF. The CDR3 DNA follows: TGTGCCAGTAGTATCAGGTTTCAGGGCTCAGGGACCCAGTACTTC. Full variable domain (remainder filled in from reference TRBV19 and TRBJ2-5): DGGITQSPKYLFRKEGQNVTLSCEQNLNHDAMYWYRQDPGQGLRLIYYSQIVNDFQKGDIAEGYSVSREKKESFPLTVTSAQKNPTAFYLCASSIRFQGSGTQYFGPGTRLLVL.

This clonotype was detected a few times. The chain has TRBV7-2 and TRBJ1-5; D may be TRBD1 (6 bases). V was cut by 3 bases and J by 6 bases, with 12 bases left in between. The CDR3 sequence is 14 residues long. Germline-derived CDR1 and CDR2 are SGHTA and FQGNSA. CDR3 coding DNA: TGTGCCAGCAGCTTCCCGGGGGCAGTTCAGCCCCAGCATTTT. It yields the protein CASSFPGAVQPQHF.

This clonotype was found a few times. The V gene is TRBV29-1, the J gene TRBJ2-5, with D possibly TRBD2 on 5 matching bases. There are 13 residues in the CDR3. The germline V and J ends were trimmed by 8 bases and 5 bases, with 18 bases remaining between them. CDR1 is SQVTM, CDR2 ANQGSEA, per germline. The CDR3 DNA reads TGCAGCATCCGGGCCCTCCGAGGGGAGACCCAGTACTTC. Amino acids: CSIRALRGETQYF.

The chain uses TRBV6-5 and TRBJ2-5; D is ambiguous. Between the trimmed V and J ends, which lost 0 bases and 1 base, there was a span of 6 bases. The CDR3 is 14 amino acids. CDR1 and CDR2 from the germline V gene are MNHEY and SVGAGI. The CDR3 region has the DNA TGTGCCAGCAGTTACTCGGCAGTCCAAGAGACCCAGTACTTC. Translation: CASSYSAVQETQYF.

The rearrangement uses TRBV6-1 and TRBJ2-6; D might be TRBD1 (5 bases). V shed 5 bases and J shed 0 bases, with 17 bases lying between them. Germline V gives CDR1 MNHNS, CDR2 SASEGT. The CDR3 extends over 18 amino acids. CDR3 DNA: TGTGCCAGCAGTCGGGTGCTGGGGCGACCCTCTGGGGCCAACGTCCTGACTTTC. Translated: CASSRVLGRPSGANVLTF.

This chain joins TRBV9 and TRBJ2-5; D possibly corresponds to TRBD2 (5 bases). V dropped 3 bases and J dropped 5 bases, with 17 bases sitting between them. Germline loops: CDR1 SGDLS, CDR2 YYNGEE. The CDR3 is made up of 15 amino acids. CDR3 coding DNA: TGTGCCAGCAGCGCAGGACCTAGGAGGAGGGAGACCCAGTACTTC. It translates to CASSAGPRRRETQYF.

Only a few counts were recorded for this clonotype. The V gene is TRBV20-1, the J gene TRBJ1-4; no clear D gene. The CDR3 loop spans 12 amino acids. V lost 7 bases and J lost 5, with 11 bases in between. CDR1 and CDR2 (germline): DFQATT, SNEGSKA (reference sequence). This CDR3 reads CSVRVANEKLFF. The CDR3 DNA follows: TGCAGTGTCCGGGTCGCGAATGAAAAACTGTTTTTT.

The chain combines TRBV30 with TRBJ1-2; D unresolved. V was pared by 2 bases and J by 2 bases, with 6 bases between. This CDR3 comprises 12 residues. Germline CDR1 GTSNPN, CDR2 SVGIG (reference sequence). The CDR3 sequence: CAWSPTNYGYTF. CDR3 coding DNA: TGTGCCTGGAGTCCGACAAACTATGGCTACACCTTC.

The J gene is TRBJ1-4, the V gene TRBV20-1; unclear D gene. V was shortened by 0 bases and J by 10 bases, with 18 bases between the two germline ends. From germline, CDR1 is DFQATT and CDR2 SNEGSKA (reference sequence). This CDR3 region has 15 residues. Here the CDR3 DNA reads TGCAGTGCTAGAGATCTTCGTGAGAGTCATGGAAAACTGTTTTTT. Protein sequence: CSARDLRESHGKLFF.

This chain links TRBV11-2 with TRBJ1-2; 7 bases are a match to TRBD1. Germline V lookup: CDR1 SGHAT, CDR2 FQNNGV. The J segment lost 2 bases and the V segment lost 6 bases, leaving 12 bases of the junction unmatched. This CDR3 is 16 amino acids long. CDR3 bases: TGTGCCAGCAGTTATGGGGCAGGGGGTATGAACTATGGCTACACCTTC. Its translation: CASSYGAGGMNYGYTF. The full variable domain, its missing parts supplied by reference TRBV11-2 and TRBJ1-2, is EAGVAQSPRYKIIEKRQSVAFWCNPISGHATLYWYQQILGQGPKLLIQFQNNGVVDDSQLPKDRFSAERLKGVDSTLKIQPAKLEDSAVYLCASSYGAGGMNYGYTFGSGTRLTVV.

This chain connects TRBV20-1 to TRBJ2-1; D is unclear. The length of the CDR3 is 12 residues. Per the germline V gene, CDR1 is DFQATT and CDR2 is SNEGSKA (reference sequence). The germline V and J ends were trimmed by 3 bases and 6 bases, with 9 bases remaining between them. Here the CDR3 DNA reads TGCAGTGCTAGGTGGGGATCCAATGAGCAGTTCTTC. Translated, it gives CSARWGSNEQFF.

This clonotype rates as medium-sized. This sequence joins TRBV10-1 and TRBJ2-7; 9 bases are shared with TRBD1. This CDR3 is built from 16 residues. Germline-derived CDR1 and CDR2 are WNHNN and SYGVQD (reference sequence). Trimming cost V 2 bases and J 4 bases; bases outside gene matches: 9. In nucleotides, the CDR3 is TGCGCCAGCAGTGAGCTCGGGACAGGGAAGGGGTACGAGCAGTACTTC. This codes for CASSELGTGKGYEQYF.

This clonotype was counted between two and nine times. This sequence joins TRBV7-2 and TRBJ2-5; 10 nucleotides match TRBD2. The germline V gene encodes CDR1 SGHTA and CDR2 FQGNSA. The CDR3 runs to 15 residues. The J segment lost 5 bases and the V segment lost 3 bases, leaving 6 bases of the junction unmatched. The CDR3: CASSFPSGGVETQYF. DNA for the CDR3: TGTGCCAGCAGCTTCCCTAGCGGGGGTGTGGAGACCCAGTACTTC. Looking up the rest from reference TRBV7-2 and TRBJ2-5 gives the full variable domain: GAGVSQSPSNKVTEKGKDVELRCDPISGHTALYWYRQSLGQGLEFLIYFQGNSAPDKSGLPSDRFSAERTGGSVSTLTIQRTQQEDSAVYLCASSFPSGGVETQYFGPGTRLLVL.

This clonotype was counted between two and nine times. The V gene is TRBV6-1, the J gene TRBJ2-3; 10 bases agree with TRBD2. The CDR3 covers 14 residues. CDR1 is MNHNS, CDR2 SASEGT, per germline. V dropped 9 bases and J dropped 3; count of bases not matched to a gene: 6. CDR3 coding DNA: TGTGCCAGTCAAACTAGCGGGAATACAGATACGCAGTATTTT. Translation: CASQTSGNTDTQYF.

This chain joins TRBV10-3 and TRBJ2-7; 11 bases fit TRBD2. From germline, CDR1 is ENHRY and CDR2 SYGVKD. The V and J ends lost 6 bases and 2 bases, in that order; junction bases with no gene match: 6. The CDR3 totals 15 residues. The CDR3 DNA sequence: TGTGCCATCAGCTCCCTAGCGGGAGGAACCTACGAGCAGTACTTC. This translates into CAISSLAGGTYEQYF.

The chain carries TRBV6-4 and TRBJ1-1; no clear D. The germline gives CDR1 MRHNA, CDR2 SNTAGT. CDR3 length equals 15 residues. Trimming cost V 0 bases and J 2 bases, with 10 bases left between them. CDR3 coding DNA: TGTGCCAGCAGTGACTCCTCTCCCAAAAACACTGAAGCTTTCTTT. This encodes CASSDSSPKNTEAFF.

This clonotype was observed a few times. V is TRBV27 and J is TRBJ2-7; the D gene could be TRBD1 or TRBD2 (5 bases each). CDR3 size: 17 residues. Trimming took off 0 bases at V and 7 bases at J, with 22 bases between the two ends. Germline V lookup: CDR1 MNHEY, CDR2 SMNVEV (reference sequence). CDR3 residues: CASSLSPRAAGRTEQYF. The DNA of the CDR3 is TGTGCCAGCAGTTTATCTCCCCGGGCGGCAGGGAGAACGGAGCAGTACTTC.

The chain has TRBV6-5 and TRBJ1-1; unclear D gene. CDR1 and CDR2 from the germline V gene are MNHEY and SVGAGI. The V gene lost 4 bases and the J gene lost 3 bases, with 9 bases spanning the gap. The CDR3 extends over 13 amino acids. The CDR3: CASSSWRDTEAFF. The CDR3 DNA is TGTGCCAGCAGTTCTTGGCGGGACACTGAAGCTTTCTTT.

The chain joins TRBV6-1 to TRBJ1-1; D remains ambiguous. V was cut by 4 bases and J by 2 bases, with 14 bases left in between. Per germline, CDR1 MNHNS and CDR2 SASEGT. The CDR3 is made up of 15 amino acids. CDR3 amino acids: CASSVWSPGNTEAFF. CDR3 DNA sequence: TGTGCCAGCAGTGTGTGGTCTCCGGGTAACACTGAAGCTTTCTTT.

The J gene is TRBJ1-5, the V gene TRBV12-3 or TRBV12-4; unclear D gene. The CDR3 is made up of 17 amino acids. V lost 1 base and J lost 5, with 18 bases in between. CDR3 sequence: CASSLGAASYTDQPQHF. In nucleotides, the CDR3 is TGTGCCAGCAGTTTAGGTGCTGCGAGTTATACCGATCAGCCCCAGCATTTT.

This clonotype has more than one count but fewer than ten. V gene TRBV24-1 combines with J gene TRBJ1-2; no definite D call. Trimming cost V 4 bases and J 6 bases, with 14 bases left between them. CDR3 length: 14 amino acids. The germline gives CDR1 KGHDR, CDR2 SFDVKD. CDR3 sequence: CATSDPRVFDGYTF. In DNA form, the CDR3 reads TGTGCCACCAGTGACCCTCGGGTTTTCGATGGCTACACCTTC.

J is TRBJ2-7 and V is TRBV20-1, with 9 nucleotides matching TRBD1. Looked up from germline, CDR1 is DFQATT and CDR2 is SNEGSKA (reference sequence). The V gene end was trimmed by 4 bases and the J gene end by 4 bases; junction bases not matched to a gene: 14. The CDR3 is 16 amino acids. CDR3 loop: CSATNGYRGRLYEQYF. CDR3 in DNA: TGCAGTGCTACAAACGGCTACAGGGGGCGTTTGTACGAGCAGTACTTC.

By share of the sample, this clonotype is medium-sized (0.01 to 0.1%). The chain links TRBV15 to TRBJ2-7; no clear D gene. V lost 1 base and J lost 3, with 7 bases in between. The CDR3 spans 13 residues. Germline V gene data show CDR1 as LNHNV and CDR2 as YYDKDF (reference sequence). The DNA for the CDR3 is TGTGCCACCAGCAGAGGGCAGCTCTACGAGCAGTACTTC. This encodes CATSRGQLYEQYF.